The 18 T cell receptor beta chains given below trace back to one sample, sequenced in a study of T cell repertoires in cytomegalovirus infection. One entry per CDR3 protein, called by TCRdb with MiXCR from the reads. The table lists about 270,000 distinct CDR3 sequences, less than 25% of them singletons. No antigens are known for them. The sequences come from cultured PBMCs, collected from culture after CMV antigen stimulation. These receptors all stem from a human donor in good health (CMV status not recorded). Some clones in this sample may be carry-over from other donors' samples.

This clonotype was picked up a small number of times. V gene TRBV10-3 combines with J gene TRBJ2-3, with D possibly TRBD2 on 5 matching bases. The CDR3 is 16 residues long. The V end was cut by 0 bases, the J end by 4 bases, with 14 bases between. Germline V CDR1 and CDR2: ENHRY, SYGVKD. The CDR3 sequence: CAISESVGVIPDTQYF. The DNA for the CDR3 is TGTGCCATCAGTGAGTCGGTGGGAGTTATTCCAGATACGCAGTATTTT.

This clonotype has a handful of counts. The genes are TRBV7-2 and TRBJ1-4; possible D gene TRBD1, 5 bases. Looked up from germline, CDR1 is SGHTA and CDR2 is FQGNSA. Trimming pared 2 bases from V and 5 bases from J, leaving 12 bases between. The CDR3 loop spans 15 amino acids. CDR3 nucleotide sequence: TGTGCCAGCAGCTTAAAGGGACTTTTGAATGAAAAACTGTTTTTT. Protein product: CASSLKGLLNEKLFF.

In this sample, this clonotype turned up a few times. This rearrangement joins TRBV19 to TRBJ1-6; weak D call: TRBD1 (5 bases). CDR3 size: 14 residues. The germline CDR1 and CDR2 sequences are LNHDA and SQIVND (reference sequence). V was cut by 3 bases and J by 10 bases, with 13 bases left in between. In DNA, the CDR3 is TGTGCCAGTAGTATGGGCAGGGAGGGATCACCCCTCCACTTT. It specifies CASSMGREGSPLHF.

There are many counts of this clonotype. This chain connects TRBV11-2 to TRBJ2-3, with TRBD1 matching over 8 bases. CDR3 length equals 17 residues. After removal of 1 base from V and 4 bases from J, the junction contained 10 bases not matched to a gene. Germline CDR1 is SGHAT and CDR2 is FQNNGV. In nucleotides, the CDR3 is TGTGCCAGCAGCTTAGTAGTTCAGGGGGCTAGGCCAGATACGCAGTATTTT. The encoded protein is CASSLVVQGARPDTQYF.

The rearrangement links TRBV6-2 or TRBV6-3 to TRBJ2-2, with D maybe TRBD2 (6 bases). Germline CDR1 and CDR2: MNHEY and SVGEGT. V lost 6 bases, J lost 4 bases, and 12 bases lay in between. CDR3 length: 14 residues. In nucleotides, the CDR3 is TGTGCCAGCAGAAAGGTGGGAGGCACCGGGGAGCTGTTTTTT. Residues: CASRKVGGTGELFF.

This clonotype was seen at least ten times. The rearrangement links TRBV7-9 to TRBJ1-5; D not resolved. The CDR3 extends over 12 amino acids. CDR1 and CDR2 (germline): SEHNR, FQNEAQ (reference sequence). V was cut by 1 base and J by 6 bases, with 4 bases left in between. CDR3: CASSLDGQPQHF. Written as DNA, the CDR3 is TGTGCCAGCAGCTTAGATGGTCAGCCCCAGCATTTT.

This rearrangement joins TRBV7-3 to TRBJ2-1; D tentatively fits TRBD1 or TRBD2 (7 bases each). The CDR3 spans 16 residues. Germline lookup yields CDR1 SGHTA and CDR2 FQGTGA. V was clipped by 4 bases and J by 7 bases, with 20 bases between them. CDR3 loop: CASSSSFGQGGNEQFF. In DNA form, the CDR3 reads TGTGCCAGCAGCTCCTCCTTCGGGCAGGGGGGGAATGAGCAGTTCTTC.

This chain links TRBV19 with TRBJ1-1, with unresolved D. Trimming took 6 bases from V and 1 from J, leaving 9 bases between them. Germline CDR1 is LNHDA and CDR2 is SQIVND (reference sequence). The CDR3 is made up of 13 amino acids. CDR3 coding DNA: TGTGCCAGTAGAATCACCCCGAACACTGAAGCTTTCTTT. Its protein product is CASRITPNTEAFF.

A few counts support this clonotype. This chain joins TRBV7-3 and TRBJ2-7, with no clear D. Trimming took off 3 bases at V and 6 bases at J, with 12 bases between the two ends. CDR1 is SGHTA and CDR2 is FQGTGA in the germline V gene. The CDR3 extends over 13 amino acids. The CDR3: CASSFSPVSEQYF. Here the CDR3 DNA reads TGTGCCAGCAGCTTCTCCCCGGTGAGCGAGCAGTACTTC.

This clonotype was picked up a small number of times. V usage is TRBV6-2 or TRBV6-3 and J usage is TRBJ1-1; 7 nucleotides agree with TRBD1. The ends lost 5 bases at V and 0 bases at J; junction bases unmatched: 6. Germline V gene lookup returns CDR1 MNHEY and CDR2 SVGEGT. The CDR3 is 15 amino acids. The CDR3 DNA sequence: TGTGCCAGCAGTCGGGGACAGTCAATGAACACTGAAGCTTTCTTT. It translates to CASSRGQSMNTEAFF.

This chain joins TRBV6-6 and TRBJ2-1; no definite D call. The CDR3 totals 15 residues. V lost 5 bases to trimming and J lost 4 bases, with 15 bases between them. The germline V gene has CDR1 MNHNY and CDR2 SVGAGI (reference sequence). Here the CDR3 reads CASSTGLPAYNEQFF. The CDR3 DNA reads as TGTGCCAGCAGTACTGGCCTCCCAGCTTACAATGAGCAGTTCTTC.

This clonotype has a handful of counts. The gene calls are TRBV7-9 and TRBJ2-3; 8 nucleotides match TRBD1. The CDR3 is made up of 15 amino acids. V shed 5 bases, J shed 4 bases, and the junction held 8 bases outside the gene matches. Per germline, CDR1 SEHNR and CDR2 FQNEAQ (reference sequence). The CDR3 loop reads CASSPPDREADTQYF. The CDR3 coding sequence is TGTGCCAGCAGCCCACCGGACAGGGAGGCAGATACGCAGTATTTT.

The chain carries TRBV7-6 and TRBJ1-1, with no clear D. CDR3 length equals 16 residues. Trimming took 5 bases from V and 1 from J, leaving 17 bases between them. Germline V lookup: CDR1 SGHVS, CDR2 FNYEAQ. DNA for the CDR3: TGTGCCAGCAGCCGACGGCCCCAGAAGCCGAACACTGAAGCTTTCTTT. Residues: CASSRRPQKPNTEAFF.

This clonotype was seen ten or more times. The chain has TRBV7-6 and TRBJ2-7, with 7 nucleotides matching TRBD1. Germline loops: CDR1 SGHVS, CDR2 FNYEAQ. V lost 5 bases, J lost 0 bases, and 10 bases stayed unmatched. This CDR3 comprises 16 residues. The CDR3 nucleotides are TGTGCCAGCAGCCCACAGGGGCCCCCCCTCTCCTACGAGCAGTACTTC. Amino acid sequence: CASSPQGPPLSYEQYF.

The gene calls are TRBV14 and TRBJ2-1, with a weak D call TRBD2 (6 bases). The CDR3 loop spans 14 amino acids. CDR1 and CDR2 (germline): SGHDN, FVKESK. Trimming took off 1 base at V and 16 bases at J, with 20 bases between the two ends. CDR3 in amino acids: CASSQAGPRGGLFF. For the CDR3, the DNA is TGTGCCAGCAGCCAAGCGGGGCCTCGGGGAGGCCTATTCTTC.

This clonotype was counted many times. The CDR3 region has the DNA TGTGCCAGCAGCTTAGAGCCAGGGTCCTACGAGCAGTACGTC. Translating it yields CASSLEPGSYEQYV. This chain joins TRBV7-2 and TRBJ2-7, with TRBD1 as a possible D gene (5 bases). The CDR3 loop spans 14 amino acids. Germline loops: CDR1 SGHTA, CDR2 FQGNSA. With 1 base removed from V and 1 base from J, the gap between germline ends came to 8 bases.

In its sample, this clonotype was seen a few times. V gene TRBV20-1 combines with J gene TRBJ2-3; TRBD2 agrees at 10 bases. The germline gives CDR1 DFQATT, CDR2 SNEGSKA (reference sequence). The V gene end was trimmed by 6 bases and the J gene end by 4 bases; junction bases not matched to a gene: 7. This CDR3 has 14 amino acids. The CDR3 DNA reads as TGCAGTGCCCCTAGACTAGCGGGCGCAGATACGCAGTATTTT. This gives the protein CSAPRLAGADTQYF.

DNA for the CDR3: TGCAGCGTTGTGGGGTACGCTAACTATGGCTACACCTTC. Protein: CSVVGYANYGYTF. This chain links TRBV29-1 with TRBJ1-2; no firm D call. With 4 bases removed from V and 0 bases from J, the gap between germline ends came to 9 bases. The germline V gene encodes CDR1 SQVTM and CDR2 ANQGSEA. The CDR3 extends over 13 amino acids.